The T cell receptor beta chain under discussion was sequenced for a study of radiation and T cells in renal cell carcinoma. As for the study in general: Nephrectomy followed 15 Gy stereotactic body radiation by 4 weeks.

CDR3 length equals 14 residues. Trimming took 0 bases from V and 8 from J, leaving 13 bases between them. From germline, CDR1 is SEHNR and CDR2 FQNEAQ (reference sequence). Generated by immunoSEQ multiplex PCR, the TCRdb table keeps only in-frame clones and is missing some. The sample contains about 130,000 clones, 80% to 85% of which appear only once. Whole-study findings and limits: In blood, top tumor clones expanded by 2 weeks, shrinking by 4.

Stated time point: baseline pretreatment blood. Specified treatment: 15 Gy SBRT to primary tumor, nephrectomy 4 weeks later. Clear cell pathology was present in this patient's renal cell carcinoma. Concerning this clone: Its antigen is undetermined.

The source was blood, collected from a patient whose treatment included radiotherapy and nephrectomy. This sequence joins TRBV7-9 and TRBJ1-2; possibly TRBD1 for D (6 bases). This sequence was found in a woman aged 60-75 years with renal cell carcinoma. CDR3 bases: TGTGCCAGCAGCTTAGCGAACACCGGGGGCGGCTACACCTTC. Protein: CASSLANTGGGYTF.